These 22 T cell receptor beta chains originate from one sample sequenced in a study of cytotoxic CD8 clonotypes in ibrutinib-treated CLL. The repertoire was sequenced with immunoSEQ multiplex PCR; TCRdb's copy has only in-frame clones and lacks some. The sample has about 140,000 clones, 70% to 85% seen once. This specimen consisted of PBMCs, obtained after 12 months of ibrutinib treatment. The receptors come from a human donor with chronic lymphocytic leukemia.

The chain links TRBV28 to TRBJ2-3, with D tentatively TRBD1 or TRBD2 (6 bases each). This CDR3 has 14 amino acids. Trimming left V 2 bases short and J 3 bases short, with 9 bases between. Per the germline V gene, CDR1 is MDHEN and CDR2 is SYDVKM. The CDR3 DNA follows: TGTGCCAGCAGTTTAGGGGGGCAAACAGATACGCAGTATTTT. Translating it yields CASSLGGQTDTQYF.

The chain carries TRBV18 and TRBJ1-2, with D perhaps TRBD1 (5 bases). Germline-derived CDR1 and CDR2 are KGHSH and LQKENI. V was shortened by 3 bases and J by 4 bases, with 18 bases between the two germline ends. The CDR3 runs to 16 residues. Written as DNA, the CDR3 is TGTGCCAGCTCACCCCCTAGGATGGCAGGGACCTATGGCTACACCTTC. Translation: CASSPPRMAGTYGYTF.

The chain employs TRBV4-1 and TRBJ1-4, with 7 bases lining up with TRBD1. V was pared by 4 bases and J by 6 bases, with 5 bases of the junction left unmatched. Germline loops: CDR1 MGHRA, CDR2 YSYEKL. The CDR3 is 14 residues long. The CDR3 reads CASSPPGGYEKLFF. The CDR3 coding sequence is TGCGCCAGCAGCCCGCCAGGGGGATATGAAAAACTGTTTTTT.

The chain links TRBV11-2 to TRBJ2-2; possibly TRBD2 for D (6 bases). V was pared by 5 bases and J by 2 bases, with 15 bases between. CDR1 and CDR2 from the germline V gene are SGHAT and FQNNGV. This CDR3 spans 16 amino acids. Here the CDR3 reads CASSPPGLVNTGELFF. The CDR3 nucleotides are TGTGCCAGCAGCCCCCCGGGACTGGTAAACACCGGGGAGCTGTTTTTT.

The rearrangement links TRBV7-8 to TRBJ2-3; 9 nucleotides match TRBD2. Losses at the gene ends were 4 bases for V and 2 bases for J; bases not matched to a gene: 7. Germline loops: CDR1 SGHVS, CDR2 FQNEAQ. This CDR3 spans 16 amino acids. CDR3 in DNA: TGTGCCAGCAGCTCCCTCAGCGGGAGGTACACAGATACGCAGTATTTT. Translation: CASSSLSGRYTDTQYF.

The rearrangement links TRBV6-1 to TRBJ2-1; no firm D call. Per germline, CDR1 MNHNS and CDR2 SASEGT. Trimming took off 4 bases at V and 6 bases at J, with 10 bases between the two ends. This CDR3 is 13 amino acids long. The CDR3 DNA sequence: TGTGCCAGCAGTGGTTCTAGGGTCAATGAGCAGTTCTTC. Its protein is CASSGSRVNEQFF.

This clone was picked up a small number of times. This chain uses TRBV2 with TRBJ1-2, with D maybe TRBD1 (6 bases). The CDR3 is 15 amino acids. V was cut by 6 bases and J by 7 bases, with 21 bases left in between. Germline CDR1 SNHLY, CDR2 FYNNEI. This chain's CDR3 is CASSRGKQGMGGYTF. CDR3 DNA: TGTGCCAGCAGCCGGGGCAAACAGGGAATGGGTGGCTACACCTTC.

The chain employs TRBV6-5 and TRBJ1-2; D remains unclear. Germline V gene lookup returns CDR1 MNHEY and CDR2 SVGAGI. With 7 bases removed from V and 6 bases from J, the gap between germline ends came to 12 bases. This CDR3 is built from 12 residues. The CDR3 nucleotides read TGTGCCAGCACCTATGGACGGGATGGCTACACCTTC. It codes for CASTYGRDGYTF.

The chain employs TRBV11-1 and TRBJ1-4; D might be TRBD1 (6 bases). There are 15 residues in the CDR3. CDR1 SGHAT and CDR2 FQDESV come from the germline V gene (reference sequence). Trimming left V 5 bases short and J 0 bases short, with 10 bases between. The CDR3 DNA is TGTGCCAGCAGCCCCTGGACAGCAACTAATGAAAAACTGTTTTTT. It codes for CASSPWTATNEKLFF.

The V gene is TRBV12-5, the J gene TRBJ1-2; possible D gene TRBD1, 5 bases. The germline CDR1 and CDR2 sequences are LGHNT and FRNRAP. V was cut by 3 bases and J by 6 bases, with 11 bases left in between. The CDR3 covers 13 residues. The CDR3 DNA sequence: TGTGCTAGTGGTTTCGGGGGACTCGATGGCTACACCTTC. Translation: CASGFGGLDGYTF.

The chain carries TRBV7-2 and TRBJ2-1, with 9 bases that match TRBD2. V lost 3 bases to trimming and J lost 5 bases; unmatched junction nucleotides: 8. The CDR3 is 16 residues long. Germline V gene data show CDR1 as SGHTA and CDR2 as FQGNSA. The CDR3 sequence is CASSLTGGRGHNEQFF. The CDR3 nucleotides read TGTGCCAGCAGCTTGACTGGCGGGAGGGGTCACAATGAGCAGTTCTTC. The variable domain in full, with the rest retrieved from reference TRBV7-2 and TRBJ2-1, is GAGVSQSPSNKVTEKGKDVELRCDPISGHTALYWYRQSLGQGLEFLIYFQGNSAPDKSGLPSDRFSAERTGGSVSTLTIQRTQQEDSAVYLCASSLTGGRGHNEQFFGPGTRLTVL.

The chain is built from TRBV15 and TRBJ2-7; TRBD2 agrees at 8 bases. The CDR3 sequence is 15 residues long. Trimming at V came to 0 bases and at J to 2 bases, leaving 3 bases not matched to a gene. Germline CDR1 LNHNV, CDR2 YYDKDF (reference sequence). The CDR3 reads CATSRESGRAYEQYF. The CDR3 nucleotides are TGTGCCACCAGCAGAGAGTCCGGGAGGGCCTACGAGCAGTACTTC. The whole variable domain, filled in from reference TRBV15 and TRBJ2-7, reads DAMVIQNPRYQVTQFGKPVTLSCSQTLNHNVMYWYQQKSSQAPKLLFHYYDKDFNNEADTPDNFQSRRPNTSFCFLDIRSPGLGDTAMYLCATSRESGRAYEQYFGPGTRLTVT.

J is TRBJ1-2 and V is TRBV18, with 8 nucleotides matching TRBD1. The CDR3 is 15 residues long. Trimming removed 4 bases from V and 8 bases from J; junction bases left unmatched: 12. The V gene's germline CDR1 is KGHSH and CDR2 LQKENI. CDR3 region: CASSQTLDRGRGYTF. DNA for the CDR3: TGTGCCAGCTCACAAACCTTAGACAGGGGACGGGGCTACACCTTC.

This clone was found once. The gene calls are TRBV18 and TRBJ2-7; D possibly corresponds to TRBD1 (8 bases). Per germline, CDR1 KGHSH and CDR2 LQKENI. Trimming pared 5 bases from V and 4 bases from J, leaving 18 bases between. This CDR3 is 15 amino acids long. DNA for the CDR3: TGTGCCAGCTCAGTACTAACAGGGGGGGAGTACGAGCAGTACTTC. Translated: CASSVLTGGEYEQYF.

The table lists this clone with a count of one. The J gene is TRBJ2-1, the V gene TRBV15; TRBD1 might be the D (6 bases). Germline lookup yields CDR1 LNHNV and CDR2 YYDKDF (reference sequence). The CDR3 extends over 12 amino acids. Trimming removed 2 bases at V and 9 bases at J, with 8 bases between. DNA for the CDR3: TGTGCCACCAGCAGACAGGGGTTTGAGCAGTTCTTC. This encodes CATSRQGFEQFF.

This chain connects TRBV7-6 to TRBJ2-1; TRBD2 aligns across 8 bases. Per germline, CDR1 SGHVS and CDR2 FNYEAQ. CDR3 size: 17 residues. Unmatched junction bases numbered 6, after V lost 2 bases and J lost 0 bases. The CDR3 region has the DNA TGTGCCAGCAGCTTATTGGTAGCGGGACTCTCCTACAATGAGCAGTTCTTC. Amino acid sequence: CASSLLVAGLSYNEQFF.

V is TRBV27 and J is TRBJ2-3, with 11 bases that match TRBD2. Per the germline V gene, CDR1 is MNHEY and CDR2 is SMNVEV (reference sequence). The CDR3 spans 15 residues. After removal of 3 bases from V and 4 bases from J, the junction contained 3 bases not matched to a gene. The CDR3 coding sequence is TGTGCCAGCAGTTTCATAGCGGGGGGGTCAGATACGCAGTATTTT. Its protein product is CASSFIAGGSDTQYF.

This clone was found a few times. V is TRBV4-1 and J is TRBJ1-4; TRBD1 is a possible D gene (6 bases). Germline loops: CDR1 MGHRA, CDR2 YSYEKL. The CDR3 spans 16 residues. V dropped 1 base and J dropped 0 bases, with 9 bases sitting between them. The chain's CDR3 is CASSQAGGPTNEKLFF. The CDR3 DNA reads as TGCGCCAGCAGCCAAGCGGGGGGGCCAACTAATGAAAAACTGTTTTTT.

This sequence joins TRBV28 and TRBJ1-5; D is undetermined. The CDR3 length is 15 residues. Trimming shortened V by 3 bases and J by 3 bases, and 12 bases separated the two germline ends. Germline loops: CDR1 MDHEN, CDR2 SYDVKM. DNA of the CDR3: TGTGCCAGCAGTTTCGGAGACACTGTCAATCAGCCCCAGCATTTT. Residues: CASSFGDTVNQPQHF.

The chain couples TRBV27 to TRBJ2-3; 8 bases line up with TRBD2. Trimming cost V 0 bases and J 8 bases; bases outside gene matches: 10. The CDR3 covers 16 residues. Germline V gene lookup returns CDR1 MNHEY and CDR2 SMNVEV (reference sequence). DNA of the CDR3: TGTGCCAGCAGTTTATCAGGCGGGAGGCCCGTCCGTACGCAGTATTTT. It translates to CASSLSGGRPVRTQYF.

This clone was recorded a few times. The chain recombines TRBV7-9 with TRBJ2-7, with D possibly being TRBD1 (5 bases). The germline V gene has CDR1 SEHNR and CDR2 FQNEAQ (reference sequence). The CDR3 is 14 amino acids. The ends were cut back, 4 bases at V and 3 bases at J, with 13 bases in the middle. The DNA of the CDR3 is TGTGCCAGCAGCTACCAGACAGTAATCTACGAGCAGTACTTC. Protein: CASSYQTVIYEQYF.

The chain couples TRBV11-1 to TRBJ2-3; D call uncertain. This CDR3 region has 16 residues. Germline-derived CDR1 and CDR2 are SGHAT and FQDESV (reference sequence). V was clipped by 2 bases and J by 2 bases, with 14 bases between them. This CDR3 is CASSLRQVITTDTQYF. The DNA of the CDR3 is TGTGCCAGCAGCTTACGGCAGGTCATAACCACAGATACGCAGTATTTT.